The following is a T cell receptor (beta chain) sequence with its context. The sample belongs to a study of blood T cell repertoires in COVID-19. For the study at large: Sites across the United States, Italy and Spain contributed samples from acute and convalescent COVID-19.

The CDR3 spans 14 residues. The V gene's germline CDR1 is SEHNR and CDR2 FQNEAQ (reference sequence). Between the trimmed V and J ends, which lost 0 bases and 0 bases, there was a span of 5 bases. The repertoire was sequenced with immunoSEQ multiplex PCR; TCRdb's copy has only in-frame clones and lacks some. There are about 180,000 clones in the sample; about 88% occur only once, and 2.9% lies in the top ten. The sequence was obtained from a woman in her 30s with active or convalescent COVID-19. The chain couples TRBV7-9 to TRBJ1-1, with D possibly being TRBD1 (5 bases). Sequenced sample: peripheral blood. The CDR3: CASSLATVNTEAFF. Here the CDR3 DNA reads TGTGCCAGCAGCTTAGCGACAGTGAACACTGAAGCTTTCTTT.